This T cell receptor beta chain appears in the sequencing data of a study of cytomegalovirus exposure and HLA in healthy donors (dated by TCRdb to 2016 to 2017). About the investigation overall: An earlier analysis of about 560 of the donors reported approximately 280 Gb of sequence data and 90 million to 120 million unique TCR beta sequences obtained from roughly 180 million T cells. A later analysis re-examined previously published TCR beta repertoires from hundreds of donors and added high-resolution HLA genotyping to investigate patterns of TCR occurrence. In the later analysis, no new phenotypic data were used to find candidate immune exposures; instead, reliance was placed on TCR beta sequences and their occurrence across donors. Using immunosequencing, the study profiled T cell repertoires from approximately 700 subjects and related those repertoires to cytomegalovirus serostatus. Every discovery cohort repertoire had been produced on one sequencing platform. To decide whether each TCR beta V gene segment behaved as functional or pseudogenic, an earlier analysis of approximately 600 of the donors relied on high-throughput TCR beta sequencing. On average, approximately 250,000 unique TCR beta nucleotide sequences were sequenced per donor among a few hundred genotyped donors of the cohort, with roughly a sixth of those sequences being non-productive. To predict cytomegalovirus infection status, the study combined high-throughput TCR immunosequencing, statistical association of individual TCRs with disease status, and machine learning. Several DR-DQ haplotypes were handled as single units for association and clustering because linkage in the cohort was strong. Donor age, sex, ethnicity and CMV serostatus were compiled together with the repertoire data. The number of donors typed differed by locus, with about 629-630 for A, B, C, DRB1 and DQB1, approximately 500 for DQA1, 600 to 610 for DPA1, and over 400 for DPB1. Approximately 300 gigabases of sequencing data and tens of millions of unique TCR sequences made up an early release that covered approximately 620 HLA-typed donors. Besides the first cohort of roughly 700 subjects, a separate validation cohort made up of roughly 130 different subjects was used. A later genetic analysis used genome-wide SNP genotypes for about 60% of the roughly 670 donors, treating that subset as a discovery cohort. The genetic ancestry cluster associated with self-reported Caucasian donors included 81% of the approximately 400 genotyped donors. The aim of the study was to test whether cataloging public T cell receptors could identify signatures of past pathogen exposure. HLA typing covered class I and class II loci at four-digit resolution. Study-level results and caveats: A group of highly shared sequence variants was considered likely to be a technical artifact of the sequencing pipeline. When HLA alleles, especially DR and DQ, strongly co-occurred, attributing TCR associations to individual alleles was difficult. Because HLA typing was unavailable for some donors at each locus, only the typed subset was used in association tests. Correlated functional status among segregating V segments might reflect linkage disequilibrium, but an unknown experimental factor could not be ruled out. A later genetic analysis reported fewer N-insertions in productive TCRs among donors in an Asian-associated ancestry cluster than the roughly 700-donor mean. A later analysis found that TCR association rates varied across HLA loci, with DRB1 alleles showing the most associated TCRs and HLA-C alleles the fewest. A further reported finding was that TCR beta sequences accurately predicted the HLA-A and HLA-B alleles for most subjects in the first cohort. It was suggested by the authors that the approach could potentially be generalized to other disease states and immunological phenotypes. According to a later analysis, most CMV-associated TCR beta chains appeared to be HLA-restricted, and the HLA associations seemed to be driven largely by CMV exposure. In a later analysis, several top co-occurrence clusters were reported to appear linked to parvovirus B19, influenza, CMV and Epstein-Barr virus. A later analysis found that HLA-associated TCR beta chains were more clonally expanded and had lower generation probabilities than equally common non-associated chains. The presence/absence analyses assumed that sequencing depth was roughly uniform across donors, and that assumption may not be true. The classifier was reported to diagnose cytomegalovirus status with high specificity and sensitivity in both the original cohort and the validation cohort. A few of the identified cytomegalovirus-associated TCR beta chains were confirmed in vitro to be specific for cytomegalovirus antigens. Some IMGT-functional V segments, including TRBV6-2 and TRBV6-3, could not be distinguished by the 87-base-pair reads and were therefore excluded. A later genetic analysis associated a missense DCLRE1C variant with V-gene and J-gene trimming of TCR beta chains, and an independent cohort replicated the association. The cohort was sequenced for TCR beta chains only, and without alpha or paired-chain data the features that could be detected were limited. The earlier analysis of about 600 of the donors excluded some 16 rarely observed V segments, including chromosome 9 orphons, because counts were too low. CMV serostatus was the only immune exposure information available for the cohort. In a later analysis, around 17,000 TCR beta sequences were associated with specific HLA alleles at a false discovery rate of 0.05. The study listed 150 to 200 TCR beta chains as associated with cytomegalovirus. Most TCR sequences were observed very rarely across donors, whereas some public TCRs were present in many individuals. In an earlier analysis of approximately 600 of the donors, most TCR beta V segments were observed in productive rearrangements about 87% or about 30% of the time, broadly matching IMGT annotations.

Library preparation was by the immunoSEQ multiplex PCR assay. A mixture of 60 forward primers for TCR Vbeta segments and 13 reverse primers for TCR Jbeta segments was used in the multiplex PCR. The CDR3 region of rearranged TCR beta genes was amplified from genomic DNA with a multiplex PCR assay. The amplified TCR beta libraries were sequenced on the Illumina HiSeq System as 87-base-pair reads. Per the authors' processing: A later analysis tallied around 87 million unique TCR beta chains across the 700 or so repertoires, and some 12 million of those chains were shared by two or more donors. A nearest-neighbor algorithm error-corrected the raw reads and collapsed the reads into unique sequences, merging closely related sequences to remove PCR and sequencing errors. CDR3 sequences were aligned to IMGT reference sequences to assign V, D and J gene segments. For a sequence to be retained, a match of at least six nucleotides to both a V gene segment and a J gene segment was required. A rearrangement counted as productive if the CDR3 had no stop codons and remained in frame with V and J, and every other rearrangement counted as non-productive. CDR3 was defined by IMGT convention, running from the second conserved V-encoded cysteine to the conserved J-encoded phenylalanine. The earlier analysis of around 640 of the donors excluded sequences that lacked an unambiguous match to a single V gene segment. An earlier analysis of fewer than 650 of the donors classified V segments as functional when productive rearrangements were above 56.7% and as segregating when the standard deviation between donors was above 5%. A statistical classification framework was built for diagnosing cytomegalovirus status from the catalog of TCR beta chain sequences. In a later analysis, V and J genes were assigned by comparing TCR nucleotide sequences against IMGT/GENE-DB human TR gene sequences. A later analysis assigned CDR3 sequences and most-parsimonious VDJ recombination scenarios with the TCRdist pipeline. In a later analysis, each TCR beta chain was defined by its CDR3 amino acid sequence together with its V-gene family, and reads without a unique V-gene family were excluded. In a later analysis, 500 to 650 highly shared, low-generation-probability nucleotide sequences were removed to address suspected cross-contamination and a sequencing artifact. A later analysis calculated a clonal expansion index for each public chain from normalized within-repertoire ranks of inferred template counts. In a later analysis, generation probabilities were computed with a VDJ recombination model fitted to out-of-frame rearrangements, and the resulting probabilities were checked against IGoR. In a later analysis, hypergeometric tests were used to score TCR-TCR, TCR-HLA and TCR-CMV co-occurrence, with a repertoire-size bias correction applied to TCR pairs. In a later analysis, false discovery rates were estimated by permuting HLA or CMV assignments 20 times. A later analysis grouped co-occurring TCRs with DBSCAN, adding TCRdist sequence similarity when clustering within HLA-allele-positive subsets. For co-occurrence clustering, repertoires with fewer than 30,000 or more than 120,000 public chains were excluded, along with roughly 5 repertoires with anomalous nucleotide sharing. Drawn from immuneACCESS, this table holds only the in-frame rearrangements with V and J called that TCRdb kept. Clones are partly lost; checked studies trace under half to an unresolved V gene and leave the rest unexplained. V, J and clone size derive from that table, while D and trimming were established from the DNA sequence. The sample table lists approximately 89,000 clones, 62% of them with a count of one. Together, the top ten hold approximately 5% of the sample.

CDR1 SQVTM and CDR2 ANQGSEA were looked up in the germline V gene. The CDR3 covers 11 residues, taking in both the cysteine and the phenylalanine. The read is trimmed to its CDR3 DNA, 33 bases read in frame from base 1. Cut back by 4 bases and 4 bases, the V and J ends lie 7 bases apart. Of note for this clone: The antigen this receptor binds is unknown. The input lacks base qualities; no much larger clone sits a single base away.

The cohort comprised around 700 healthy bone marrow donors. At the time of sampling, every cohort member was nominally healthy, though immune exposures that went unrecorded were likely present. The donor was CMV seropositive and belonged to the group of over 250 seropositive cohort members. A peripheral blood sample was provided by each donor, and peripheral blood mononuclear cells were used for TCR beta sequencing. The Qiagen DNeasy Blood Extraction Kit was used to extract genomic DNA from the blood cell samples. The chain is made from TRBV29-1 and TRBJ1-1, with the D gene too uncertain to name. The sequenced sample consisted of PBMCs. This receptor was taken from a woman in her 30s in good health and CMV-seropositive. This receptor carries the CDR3 CSVGQFTEAFF. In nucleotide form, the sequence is TGCAGCGTTGGACAATTCACTGAAGCTTTCTTT.